This record concerns one T cell receptor (beta chain) sequence. Its antigen remains unidentified. One base away there is no much larger clone; base qualities are not given. This sample is part of a study of blood T cell repertoires in COVID-19 (dated by TCRdb to about 2020). Regarding the study in general: Collaborator samples came from the United States, Italy and Spain and covered acute and convalescent phases of COVID-19. The prospective study material was composed of cDNA or gDNA derived from T cells, B-cell-depleted T cells, or PBMCs. Subjects who had been exposed to COVID-19, were actively infected with it, or had recovered from it provided the deeply sampled blood TCRbeta repertoires that made up the dataset. The repertoires were released in a freely available public database intended as a resource for research on the immune response to SARS-CoV-2. The samples were drawn from the first 160 participants of the ongoing ImmuneRACE study and from roughly 1,300 subjects provided by 6 global collaborators. The sample metadata nearly always contained a de-identified subject ID, COVID-19 status, age in years and sex. HLA class I and class II types, where available, came from metadata supplied by the sample provider rather than from assay-based typing. Broad study findings and their caveats: The quantity of clinical and demographic metadata differed by source and by participant and was supplied without curation.

Collaborating institutions collected whole blood in K2EDTA tubes following their own protocols. For TCRbeta analysis, collaborator samples were shipped as frozen whole blood, as isolated PBMCs, or as DNA extracted from either sample type. TCRbeta CDR3 regions were amplified from genomic DNA by means of the immunoSEQ Assay, a bias-controlled multiplex PCR. On the study's bioinformatics: The number of nucleated cells in each sample was estimated by amplification of reference gene primers within the assay. To quantify the absolute abundance of each unique TCRbeta CDR3 rearrangement, sequence reads were collapsed and filtered. Productive Simpson clonality was computed per sample as the square root of Simpson's diversity index over productive rearrangements. Drawn from immuneACCESS, this table holds only the in-frame rearrangements with V and J called that TCRdb kept. Clones are partly lost; checked studies trace under half to an unresolved V gene and leave the rest unexplained. That table supplies the V and J calls and clone size; D and trimming were determined from the DNA. The table for this sample lists approximately 210,000 clones; approximately 79% of them were counted only once. Roughly 5% of the sample belongs to the ten largest clones.

CDR1 SGDLS and CDR2 YYNGEE were looked up in the germline V gene. V loses 3 bases, J loses 7 bases, and the germline ends lie 11 bases apart. The CDR3, cysteine through phenylalanine, is 14 amino acids long. CDR3 DNA is the only sequence kept; it has 42 bases, read in frame from the first base. Sequenced sample: peripheral blood. The TCR originated in a human donor in a cohort sampled during active COVID-19. The receptor chain draws on TRBV9 and TRBJ1-6, with no confidently assigned D gene. CDR3 reads: CASSALVMNSPLHF. In nucleotides, the sequence is TGTGCCAGCAGCGCCCTTGTAATGAATTCACCCCTCCACTTT.